Listed below are T cell receptor beta chains from one sample, sequenced in a study of molecular identifiers for immune sequencing clone quantification. MiXCR, applied by TCRdb to the PCR reads, yields one record per CDR3 protein. The sample has roughly 630,000 distinct CDR3 sequences, around 25% seen once; the top ten hold 0.78%. Sequences were obtained from naive CD8+ T cells from blood, with Jurkat cell RNA spiked in. All receptors come from a human donor in good health. Some libraries in this study had Jurkat cell RNA spiked in. The CDR3 runs from the conserved cysteine through the conserved F or W. For some rows the clone size is stated as once, few or many, or as a class when expanded; others skip it.

14,TRBJ1-3,TRBV12-3/TRBV12-4,NA,CAVGGRDSGNTIYF
15,TRBJ2-1,TRBV2,many,CASSEWTSSYNEQFF
15,TRBJ2-7,TRBV28,many,CASSTSGRVTYEQYF
10,TRBJ2-3,TRBV30,many,CAWSRDTQYF
13,TRBJ2-7,TRBV9,few,CASSAGADYEQYF
15,TRBJ1-5,TRBV27,NA,CASSFAGVSNQPQHF
18,TRBJ2-1,TRBV7-7,few,CASSPRPGLAVSGNEQFF
15,TRBJ2-7,TRBV10-1,few,CATERTSGCTYEQYF
16,TRBJ2-7,TRBV3-1,NA,CASSQDIGTSGYEQYF
14,TRBJ2-7,TRBV4-1,few,CASSLGVISYEQYF
12,TRBJ2-7,TRBV27,NA,CASTGGADEQYF
16,TRBJ2-5,TRBV4-2,NA,CASSQFPADDGETQYF
16,TRBJ2-7,TRBV4-1,many,CASSQDAAGLSYEQYF
12,TRBJ2-7,TRBV21-1,many,CASSTGVLEQYF
14,TRBJ2-5,TRBV12-3/TRBV12-4,many,CASSPEDRGETQYF
14,TRBJ1-5,TRBV19,NA,CASNFRGSNQPQHF
14,TRBJ2-7,TRBV9,NA,CASSGGRGVDEQYF
13,TRBJ2-7,TRBV5-1,many,CASSLAGTSEQYF
15,TRBJ1-1,TRBV5-1,many,CASSLDWGMNTEAFF
14,TRBJ2-7,TRBV4-3,NA,CASSQERAGREQYF
13,TRBJ2-7,TRBV5-5,few,CASSSDRFYEQYF
15,TRBJ1-2,TRBV4-1,NA,CASSQETRQGYGYTF
13,TRBJ2-5,TRBV13,many,CASSLVGEETQYF
11,TRBJ1-5,TRBV12-3/TRBV12-4,many,CASSSPAPQHF
13,TRBJ2-7,TRBV29-1,many,CSVDGGRVDEQYF
16,TRBJ2-1,TRBV29-1,NA,CSVAPLFSGDYNAQFF
15,TRBJ1-5,TRBV12-3/TRBV12-4,many,CASSPTGLGNQPQHF
16,TRBJ2-1,TRBV30,NA,CAWSVLVGLEAEEQFF
14,TRBJ1-2,TRBV6-6,few,CASSSSTGDRGYTF
14,TRBJ2-1,TRBV12-3/TRBV12-4,NA,CASSSKWGVNEQFF
18,TRBJ2-6,TRBV5-6,many,CASSPQTKRGSGANVLTF
16,TRBJ1-5,TRBV5-5,many,CASSLRGREGDQPQHF
11,TRBJ2-3,TRBV25-1,NA,CASSDLITQYF
14,TRBJ2-7,TRBV20-1,few,CSARDLTGGYEQYF
11,TRBJ2-5,TRBV6-2/TRBV6-3,NA,CASSDLETQYF
17,TRBJ1-5,TRBV20-1,many,CSARGGRGQGVFQPQHF
14,TRBJ2-7,TRBV18,NA,CASSPGYGTYEQYF
13,TRBJ1-4,TRBV4-1,many,CASSQKGNEKLFF
17,TRBJ1-5,TRBV11-2,many,CASSLTTIHRGDQPQHF
15,TRBJ2-1,TRBV7-9,few,CASSHSVDRYNEQFF
14,TRBJ2-5,TRBV5-6,many,CASSLTSFPETQYF
16,TRBJ2-1,TRBV12-3/TRBV12-4,NA,CASSPGLAEGYNEQFF
12,TRBJ2-7,TRBV29-1,many,CSGGGHTYEQYF
16,TRBJ1-6,TRBV14,NA,CASSPRTGGRNSPLHF
12,TRBJ2-1,TRBV20-1,NA,CSARLAGTEQFF
14,TRBJ2-7,TRBV6-2/TRBV6-3,few,CASSHRGRTYEQYF
15,TRBJ1-1,TRBV27,NA,CASVGVGGTNTEAFF
14,TRBJ2-1,TRBV2,NA,CASSPTGPYNEQFF
15,TRBJ2-2,TRBV5-6,NA,CASVARQGNTGELFF
17,TRBJ2-3,TRBV12-3/TRBV12-4,NA,CASRSIPGLTYTDTQYF
15,TRBJ2-3,TRBV7-9,many,CASSLGTRDGDTQYF